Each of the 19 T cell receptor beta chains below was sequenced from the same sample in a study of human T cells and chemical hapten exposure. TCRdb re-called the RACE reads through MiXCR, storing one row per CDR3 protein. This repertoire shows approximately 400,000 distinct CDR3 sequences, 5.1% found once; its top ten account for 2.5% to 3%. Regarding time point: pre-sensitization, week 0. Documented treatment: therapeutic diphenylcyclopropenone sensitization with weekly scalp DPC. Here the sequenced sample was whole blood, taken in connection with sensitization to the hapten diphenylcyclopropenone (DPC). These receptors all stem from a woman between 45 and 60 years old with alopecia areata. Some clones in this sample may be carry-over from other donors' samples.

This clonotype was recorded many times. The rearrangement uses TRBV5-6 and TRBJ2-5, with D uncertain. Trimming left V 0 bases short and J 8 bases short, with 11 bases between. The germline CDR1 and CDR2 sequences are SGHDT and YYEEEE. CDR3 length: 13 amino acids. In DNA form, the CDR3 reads TGTGCCAGCAGCTTGGGCGCCCCGAGTACCCAGTACTTC. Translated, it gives CASSLGAPSTQYF.

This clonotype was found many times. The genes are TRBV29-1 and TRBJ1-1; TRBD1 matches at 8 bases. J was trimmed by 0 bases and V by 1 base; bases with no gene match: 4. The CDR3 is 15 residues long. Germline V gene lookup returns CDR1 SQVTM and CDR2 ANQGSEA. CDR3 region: CSVEVGTGMNTEAFF. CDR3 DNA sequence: TGCAGCGTTGAAGTGGGGACAGGAATGAACACTGAAGCTTTCTTT.

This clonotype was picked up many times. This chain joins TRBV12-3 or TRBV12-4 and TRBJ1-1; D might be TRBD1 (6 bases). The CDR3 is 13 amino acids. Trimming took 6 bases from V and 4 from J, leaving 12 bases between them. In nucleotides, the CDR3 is TGTGCCAGCAGGGGCACAGGGCGCACTGAAGCTTTCTTT. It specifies CASRGTGRTEAFF.

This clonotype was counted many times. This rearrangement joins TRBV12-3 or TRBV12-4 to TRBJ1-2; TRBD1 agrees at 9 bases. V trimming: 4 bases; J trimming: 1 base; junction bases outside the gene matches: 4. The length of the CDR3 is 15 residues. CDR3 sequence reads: CASSSTGGSNYGYTF. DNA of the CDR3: TGTGCCAGCAGTTCGACAGGGGGAAGTAACTATGGCTACACCTTC.

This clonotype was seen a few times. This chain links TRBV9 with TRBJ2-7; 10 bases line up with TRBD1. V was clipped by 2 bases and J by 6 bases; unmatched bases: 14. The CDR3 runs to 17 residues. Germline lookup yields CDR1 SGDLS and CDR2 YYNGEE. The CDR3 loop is CASSVDPGQGSAGEQYF. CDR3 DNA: TGTGCCAGCAGCGTTGATCCGGGACAGGGGTCCGCTGGCGAGCAGTACTTC.

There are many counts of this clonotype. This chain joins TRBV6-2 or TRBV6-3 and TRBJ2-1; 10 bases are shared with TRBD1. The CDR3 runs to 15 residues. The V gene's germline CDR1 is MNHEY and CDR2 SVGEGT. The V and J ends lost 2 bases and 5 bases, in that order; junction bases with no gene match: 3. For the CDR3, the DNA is TGTGCCAGCAGTTACGGGGACAGGGGTAACAATGAGCAGTTCTTC. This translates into CASSYGDRGNNEQFF.

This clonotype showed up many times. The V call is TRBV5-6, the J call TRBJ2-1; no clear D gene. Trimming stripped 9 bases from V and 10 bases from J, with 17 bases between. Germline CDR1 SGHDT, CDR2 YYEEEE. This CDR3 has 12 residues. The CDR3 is CATAGLSAEQFF. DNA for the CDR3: TGTGCCACAGCTGGCCTCTCGGCGGAGCAGTTCTTC.

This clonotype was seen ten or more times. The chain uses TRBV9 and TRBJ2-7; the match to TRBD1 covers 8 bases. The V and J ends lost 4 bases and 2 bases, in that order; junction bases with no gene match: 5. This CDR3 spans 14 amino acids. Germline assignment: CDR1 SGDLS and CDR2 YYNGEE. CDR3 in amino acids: CASSPRDRTYEQYF. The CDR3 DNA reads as TGTGCCAGCAGCCCCCGGGACAGGACCTACGAGCAGTACTTC.

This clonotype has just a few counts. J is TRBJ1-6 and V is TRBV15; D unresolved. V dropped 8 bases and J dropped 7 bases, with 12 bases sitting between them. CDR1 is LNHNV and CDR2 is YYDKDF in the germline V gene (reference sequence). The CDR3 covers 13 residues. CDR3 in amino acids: CATRGVYNSPLHF. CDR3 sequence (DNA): TGTGCCACCCGAGGTGTCTACAATTCACCCCTCCACTTT.

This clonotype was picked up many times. CDR3 amino acids: CASTLGENEQFF. The CDR3 DNA reads TGTGCCAGCACCCTCGGCGAGAATGAGCAGTTCTTC. The rearrangement joins TRBV6-2 or TRBV6-3 to TRBJ2-1; no definite D call. The CDR3 sequence is 12 residues long. The germline V gene encodes CDR1 MNHEY and CDR2 SVGEGT. The V and J ends lost 7 bases and 7 bases respectively, with 11 bases between them.

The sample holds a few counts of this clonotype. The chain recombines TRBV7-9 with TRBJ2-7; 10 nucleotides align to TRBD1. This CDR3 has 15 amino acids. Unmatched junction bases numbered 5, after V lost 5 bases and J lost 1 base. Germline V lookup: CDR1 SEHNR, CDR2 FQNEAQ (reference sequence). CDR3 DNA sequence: TGTGCCAGCAGCACCTGGACAGGGGGTTCCTACGAGCAGTACTTC. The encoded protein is CASSTWTGGSYEQYF.

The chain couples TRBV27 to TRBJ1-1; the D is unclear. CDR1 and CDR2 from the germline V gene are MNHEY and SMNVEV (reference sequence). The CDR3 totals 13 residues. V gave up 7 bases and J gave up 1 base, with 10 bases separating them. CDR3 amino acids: CASTQSRNTEAFF. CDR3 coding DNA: TGTGCCAGCACCCAATCAAGGAACACTGAAGCTTTCTTT.

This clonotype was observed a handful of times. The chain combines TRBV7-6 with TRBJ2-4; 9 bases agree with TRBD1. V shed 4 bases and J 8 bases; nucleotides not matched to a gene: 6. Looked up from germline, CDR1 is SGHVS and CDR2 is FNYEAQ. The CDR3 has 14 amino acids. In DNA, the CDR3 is TGTGCCAGCAGCTCTGGGACAGGGAGGGACATTCAGTACTTC. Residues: CASSSGTGRDIQYF.

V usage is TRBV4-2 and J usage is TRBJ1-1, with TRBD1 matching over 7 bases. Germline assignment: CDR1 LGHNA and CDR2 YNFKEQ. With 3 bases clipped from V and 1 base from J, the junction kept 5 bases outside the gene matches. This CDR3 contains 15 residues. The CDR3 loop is CASSQIGQANTEAFF. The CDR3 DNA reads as TGTGCCAGCAGCCAGATCGGACAGGCGAACACTGAAGCTTTCTTT.

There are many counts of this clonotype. Here the CDR3 reads CASSLGQPTDTQYF. The DNA of the CDR3 is TGTGCCAGCAGTTTAGGACAGCCCACAGATACGCAGTATTTT. The V gene is TRBV12-3 or TRBV12-4, the J gene TRBJ2-3; D may be TRBD1 (5 bases). This CDR3 spans 14 amino acids. V lost 1 base to trimming and J lost 2 bases, with 7 bases between them.

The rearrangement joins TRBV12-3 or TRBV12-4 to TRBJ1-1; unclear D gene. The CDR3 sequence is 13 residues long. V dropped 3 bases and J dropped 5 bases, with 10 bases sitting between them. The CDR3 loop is CASSFSGRTEAFF. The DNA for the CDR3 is TGTGCCAGCAGTTTCTCTGGGAGGACTGAAGCTTTCTTT.

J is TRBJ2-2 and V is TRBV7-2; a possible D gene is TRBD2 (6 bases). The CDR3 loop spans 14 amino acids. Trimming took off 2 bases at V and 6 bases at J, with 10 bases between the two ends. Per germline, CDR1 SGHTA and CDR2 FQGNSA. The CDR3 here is CASSLKPSAGELFF. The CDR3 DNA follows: TGTGCCAGCAGCTTAAAACCTAGCGCCGGGGAGCTGTTTTTT.

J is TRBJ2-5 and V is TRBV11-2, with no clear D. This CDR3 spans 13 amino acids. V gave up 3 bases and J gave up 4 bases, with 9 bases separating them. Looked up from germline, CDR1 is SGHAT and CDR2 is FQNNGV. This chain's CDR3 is CASSFRVRETQYF. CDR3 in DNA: TGTGCCAGCAGCTTCCGGGTTCGAGAGACCCAGTACTTC.

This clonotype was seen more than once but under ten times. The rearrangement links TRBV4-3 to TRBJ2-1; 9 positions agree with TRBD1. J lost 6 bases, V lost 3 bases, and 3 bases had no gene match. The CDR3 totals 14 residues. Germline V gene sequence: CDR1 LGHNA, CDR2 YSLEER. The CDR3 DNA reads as TGCGCCAGCAGCCAGGGACAGGGTCTCAATGAGCAGTTCTTC. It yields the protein CASSQGQGLNEQFF.